The rows below give T cell receptor beta chains drawn from one sample of a study of T cells in Graves' hyperthyroidism and ophthalmopathy. TCRdb redid the calling of the multiplex PCR reads with MiXCR, one entry per CDR3 protein. The sample has some 180,000 distinct CDR3 sequences; approximately 15% are singletons. The sequenced sample was blood. These receptors were collected from a woman aged 45-65 years with Graves' hyperthyroidism. The CDR3 runs from the conserved cysteine through the conserved F or W. The D gene is left open where the match is weak. The size field is filled for only some rows; it gives once, few, many or a size class.

-	TRBJ2-2	many	TRBV7-9	CASSPLVRNTGELFF	TGTGCCAGCAGCCCCCTAGTAAGAAACACCGGGGAGCTGTTTTTT
TRBD1	TRBJ1-1	many	TRBV3-1	CASSQRDRVNTEAFF	TGTGCCAGCAGCCAACGGGACAGGGTGAACACTGAAGCTTTCTTT
-	TRBJ1-2	many	TRBV3-1	CASSQVSWPNYGYTF	TGTGCCAGCAGCCAAGTTTCGTGGCCGAACTATGGCTACACCTTC
-	TRBJ2-2	many	TRBV7-3	CASSLGPDPLNTGELFF	TGTGCCAGCAGCTTAGGTCCGGACCCTCTAAACACCGGGGAGCTGTTTTTT
-	TRBJ1-1	many	TRBV19	CASRALVSTEAFF	TGTGCCAGTAGGGCCCTGGTATCAACTGAAGCTTTCTTT
-	TRBJ1-3	few	TRBV12-3/TRBV12-4	CASSLDSGNTIYF	TGTGCCAGCAGCCTGGACAGTGGAAACACCATATATTTT
-	TRBJ1-1	many	TRBV18	CASSFRDTSNTEAFF	TGTGCCAGCTCATTCCGGGACACCTCGAACACTGAAGCTTTCTTT
TRBD2	TRBJ2-3	-	TRBV6-5	CASSYRTSGRYSTDTQYF	TGTGCCAGCAGTTACAGGACTAGCGGGAGATATAGCACAGATACGCAGTATTTT
-	TRBJ1-2	-	TRBV7-2	CASSLQLNYGYTF	TGTGCCAGCAGCTTACAACTGAACTATGGCTACACCTTC
TRBD2	TRBJ2-7	few	TRBV4-1	CASSFRTGGVYEQYF	TGCGCCAGCAGCTTCAGGACGGGAGGGGTTTACGAGCAGTACTTC
-	TRBJ1-2	many	TRBV18	CASSPAGGGYTF	TGTGCCAGCTCACCAGCTGGGGGTGGCTACACCTTC
-	TRBJ1-4	-	TRBV6-1	CASRRSGSTNEKLFF	TGTGCCAGCAGACGATCAGGTTCGACTAATGAAAAACTGTTTTTT
-	TRBJ2-7	-	TRBV20-1	CSARDLKTSLYEQYF	TGCAGTGCTAGAGATTTGAAGACTAGTCTGTACGAGCAGTACTTC
TRBD1	TRBJ2-2	many	TRBV12-3/TRBV12-4	CASSASGQGAGELFF	TGTGCCAGCAGTGCTTCGGGACAGGGGGCCGGGGAGCTGTTTTTT
-	TRBJ2-7	-	TRBV11-2	CASSLGATREQYF	TGTGCCAGCAGCTTAGGAGCCACAAGGGAGCAGTACTTC